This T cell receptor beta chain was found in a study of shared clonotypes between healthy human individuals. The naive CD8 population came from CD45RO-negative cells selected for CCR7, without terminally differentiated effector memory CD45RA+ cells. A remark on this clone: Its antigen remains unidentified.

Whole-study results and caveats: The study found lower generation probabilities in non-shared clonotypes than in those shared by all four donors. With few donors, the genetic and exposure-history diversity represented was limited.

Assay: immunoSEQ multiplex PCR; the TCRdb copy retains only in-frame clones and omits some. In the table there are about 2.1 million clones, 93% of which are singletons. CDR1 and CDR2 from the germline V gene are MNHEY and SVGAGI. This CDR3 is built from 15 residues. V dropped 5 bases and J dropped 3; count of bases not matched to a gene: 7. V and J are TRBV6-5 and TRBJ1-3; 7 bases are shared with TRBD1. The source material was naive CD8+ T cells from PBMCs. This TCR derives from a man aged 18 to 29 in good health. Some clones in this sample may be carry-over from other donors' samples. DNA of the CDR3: TGTGCCAGCAGTGCACAGGGGAACCTTGGAAACACCATATATTTT. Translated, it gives CASSAQGNLGNTIYF.